The 14 T cell receptor beta chains below all came from one sample that was sequenced in a study of blood T cell repertoires in COVID-19. Here immunoSEQ multiplex PCR was the method, and the copy in TCRdb shows in-frame clones only, minus some. Among 220,000 or so clones, approximately 83% were seen once, and the ten largest hold about 2.3%. The sample consisted of peripheral blood. These receptors were collected from a woman aged 60-70 years with acute or convalescent COVID-19.

J is TRBJ2-2 and V is TRBV11-2, with D possibly TRBD2 on 6 matching bases. Trimming removed 1 base at V and 5 bases at J, with 20 bases between. Per germline, CDR1 SGHAT and CDR2 FQNNGV. The CDR3 runs 18 residues. The CDR3 reads CASSLVAPQLAFTGELFF. The CDR3 DNA reads as TGTGCCAGCAGCTTAGTCGCACCTCAACTAGCCTTTACCGGGGAGCTGTTTTTT.

The rearrangement links TRBV11-2 to TRBJ2-4; 7 bases are a match to TRBD2. The CDR3 extends over 16 amino acids. The J segment lost 1 base and the V segment lost 3 bases, leaving 6 bases of the junction unmatched. Germline V gene lookup returns CDR1 SGHAT and CDR2 FQNNGV. CDR3: CASSLRGGLAKNIQYF. In nucleotides, the CDR3 is TGTGCCAGCAGCTTGCGCGGGGGTTTGGCCAAAAACATTCAGTACTTC.

This clone appeared a few times. This chain uses TRBV7-8 with TRBJ1-5; D not certain. The V gene lost 0 bases and the J gene lost 6 bases, with 12 bases spanning the gap. The CDR3 runs 15 residues. Germline loops: CDR1 SGHVS, CDR2 FQNEAQ. Here the CDR3 reads CASSLAGAGIQPQHF. CDR3 DNA: TGTGCCAGCAGCTTAGCCGGCGCGGGGATTCAGCCCCAGCATTTT.

This chain uses TRBV19 with TRBJ2-1, with TRBD1 matching over 9 bases. CDR3 length: 16 amino acids. The trim removed 2 bases at V and 7 bases at J, leaving 9 bases unmatched. The germline V gene encodes CDR1 LNHDA and CDR2 SQIVND (reference sequence). CDR3 nucleotide sequence: TGTGCCAGTAGTATATTGGGGACAGGGTCGTTGAATGAGCAGTTCTTC. Translated: CASSILGTGSLNEQFF.

The CDR3 protein is CASSASGGAMETQYF. DNA of the CDR3: TGTGCCAGTAGCGCAAGCGGGGGGGCGATGGAGACCCAGTACTTC. The chain is built from TRBV19 and TRBJ2-5; 10 bases are shared with TRBD2. This CDR3 comprises 15 residues. Germline V gives CDR1 LNHDA, CDR2 SQIVND (reference sequence). V dropped 6 bases and J dropped 5; count of bases not matched to a gene: 9. Filled out from reference TRBV19 and TRBJ2-5, the complete variable domain reads DGGITQSPKYLFRKEGQNVTLSCEQNLNHDAMYWYRQDPGQGLRLIYYSQIVNDFQKGDIAEGYSVSREKKESFPLTVTSAQKNPTAFYLCASSASGGAMETQYFGPGTRLLVL.

The chain couples TRBV16 to TRBJ1-6; 7 positions match TRBD1. J gave up 9 bases and V 5 bases, and 10 bases lay outside the gene matches. The germline V gene has CDR1 KGHSY and CDR2 FQNENV. The CDR3 runs to 15 residues. The CDR3 is CASSNTPQGSSPLHF. In DNA form, the CDR3 reads TGTGCCAGCAGCAATACACCACAGGGGAGTTCACCCCTCCACTTT.

This clone was picked up a small number of times. The genes are TRBV11-2 and TRBJ1-4; no reliable D call. Trimming shortened V by 8 bases and J by 10 bases, and 8 bases separated the two germline ends. This CDR3 is built from 10 residues. Germline V CDR1 and CDR2: SGHAT, FQNNGV. The CDR3 spells CASQSGKLFF. The CDR3 DNA is TGTGCCAGCCAGTCGGGAAAACTGTTTTTT.

V usage is TRBV27 and J usage is TRBJ2-2, with TRBD2 matching over 14 bases. The junction had 7 bases not matched to a gene; V was cut back by 3 bases and J by 7 bases. The CDR3 extends over 17 amino acids. Germline V gives CDR1 MNHEY, CDR2 SMNVEV (reference sequence). Here the CDR3 reads CASSLTSGGALRGELFF. The CDR3 DNA follows: TGTGCCAGCAGTTTGACTAGCGGGGGGGCCTTGCGCGGGGAGCTGTTTTTT.

CDR3 in amino acids: CASSHGRDSGNTIYF. The CDR3 DNA sequence: TGTGCCAGCAGCCACGGACGGGACTCTGGAAACACCATATATTTT. The chain combines TRBV7-2 with TRBJ1-3; D not certain. Germline CDR1 is SGHTA and CDR2 is FQGNSA. This CDR3 comprises 15 residues. Deletions cut 5 bases from V and 0 bases from J, with 11 bases between.

The chain carries TRBV4-2 and TRBJ2-7; 9 nucleotides match TRBD1. This CDR3 contains 15 residues. With V trimmed by 3 bases and J by 5 bases, 8 bases remained unmatched. Germline V gene sequence: CDR1 LGHNA, CDR2 YNFKEQ. The CDR3 nucleotides read TGTGCCAGCAGCCAGGTACAGGGGGCGATCCACGAGCAGTACTTC. It translates to CASSQVQGAIHEQYF.

The chain uses TRBV5-1 and TRBJ2-5; TRBD1 agrees at 9 bases. In germline, CDR1 is SGHRS, CDR2 YFSETQ. The CDR3 is made up of 14 amino acids. Germline trimming cut 4 bases from V and 2 bases from J; bases unmatched to any gene: 3. This CDR3 reads CASSRGQGQETQYF. The CDR3 nucleotides are TGCGCCAGCAGCAGGGGACAGGGACAAGAGACCCAGTACTTC. The full variable domain, with the rest looked up from reference TRBV5-1 and TRBJ2-5, is KAGVTQTPRYLIKTRGQQVTLSCSPISGHRSVSWYQQTPGQGLQFLFEYFSETQRNKGNFPGRFSGRQFSNSRSEMNVSTLELGDSALYLCASSRGQGQETQYFGPGTRLLVL.

This clone was seen more than once but under ten times. This chain joins TRBV6-4 and TRBJ1-6, with TRBD1 matching 7 bases. Trimming cost V 5 bases and J 12 bases; bases outside gene matches: 7. Germline assignment: CDR1 MRHNA and CDR2 SNTAGT. The CDR3 totals 13 residues. CDR3 in amino acids: CASSRDSLGPLHF. CDR3 sequence (DNA): TGTGCCAGCAGTAGGGACAGCCTTGGACCCCTCCACTTT.

This clone was seen only once. This chain joins TRBV5-1 and TRBJ2-2; 7 nucleotides align to TRBD1. The CDR3 covers 16 residues. V shed 5 bases and J 6 bases; nucleotides not matched to a gene: 13. CDR1 is SGHRS, CDR2 YFSETQ, per germline. CDR3 sequence: CASRRGPRDGPGELFF. CDR3 sequence (DNA): TGCGCCAGCAGAAGGGGGCCAAGGGATGGGCCCGGGGAGCTGTTTTTT.

The rearrangement uses TRBV6-5 and TRBJ1-2; 12 nucleotides align to TRBD1. The germline V gene has CDR1 MNHEY and CDR2 SVGAGI. The junction had 4 bases not matched to a gene; V was cut back by 7 bases and J by 1 base. There are 15 residues in the CDR3. As DNA, the CDR3 is TGTGCCAGCACCGGGACAGGGGGCGATAACTATGGCTACACCTTC. It specifies CASTGTGGDNYGYTF.